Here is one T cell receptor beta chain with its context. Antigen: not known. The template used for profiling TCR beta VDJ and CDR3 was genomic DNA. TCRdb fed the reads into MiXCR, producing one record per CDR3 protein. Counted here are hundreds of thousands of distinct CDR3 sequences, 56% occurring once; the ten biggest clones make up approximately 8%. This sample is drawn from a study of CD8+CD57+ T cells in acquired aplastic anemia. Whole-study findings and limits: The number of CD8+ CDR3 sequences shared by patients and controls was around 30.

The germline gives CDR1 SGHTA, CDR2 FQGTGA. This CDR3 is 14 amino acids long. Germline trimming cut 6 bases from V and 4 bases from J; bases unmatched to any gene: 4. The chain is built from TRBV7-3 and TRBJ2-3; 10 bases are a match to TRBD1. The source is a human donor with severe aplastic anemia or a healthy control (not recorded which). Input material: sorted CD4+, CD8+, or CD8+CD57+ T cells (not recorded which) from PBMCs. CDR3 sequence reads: CASSPDRGSDTQYF. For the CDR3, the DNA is TGTGCCAGCAGTCCGGACAGGGGGTCAGATACGCAGTATTTT. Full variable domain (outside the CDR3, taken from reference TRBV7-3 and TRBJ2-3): GAGVSQTPSNKVTEKGKYVELRCDPISGHTALYWYRQSLGQGPEFLIYFQGTGAADDSGLPNDRFFAVRPEGSVSTLKIQRTERGDSAVYLCASSPDRGSDTQYFGPGTRLTVL.